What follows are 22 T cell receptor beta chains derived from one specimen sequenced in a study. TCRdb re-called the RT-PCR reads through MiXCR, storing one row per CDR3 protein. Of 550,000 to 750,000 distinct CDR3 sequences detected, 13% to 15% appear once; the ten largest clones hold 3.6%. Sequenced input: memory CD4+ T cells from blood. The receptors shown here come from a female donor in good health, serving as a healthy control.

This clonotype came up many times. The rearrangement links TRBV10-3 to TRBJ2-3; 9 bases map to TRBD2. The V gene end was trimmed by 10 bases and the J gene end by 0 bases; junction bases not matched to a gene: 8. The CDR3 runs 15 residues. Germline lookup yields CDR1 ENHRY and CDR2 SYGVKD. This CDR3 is CATQQRGASTDTQYF. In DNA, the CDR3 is TGTGCCACCCAACAGCGGGGGGCTAGCACAGATACGCAGTATTTT.

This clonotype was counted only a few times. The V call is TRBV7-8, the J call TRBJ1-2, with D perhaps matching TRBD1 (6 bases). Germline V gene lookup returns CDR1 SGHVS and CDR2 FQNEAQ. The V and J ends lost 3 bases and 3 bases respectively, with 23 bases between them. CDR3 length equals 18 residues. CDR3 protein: CASSFFARGALGDYGYTF. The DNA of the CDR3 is TGTGCCAGCAGCTTTTTTGCCAGGGGCGCATTAGGAGACTATGGCTACACCTTC.

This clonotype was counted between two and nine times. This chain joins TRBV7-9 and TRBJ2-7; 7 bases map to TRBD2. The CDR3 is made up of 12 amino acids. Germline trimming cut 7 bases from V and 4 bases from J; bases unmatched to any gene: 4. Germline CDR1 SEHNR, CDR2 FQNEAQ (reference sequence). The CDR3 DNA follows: TGTGCCAGCACCCAGGGAGGGTACGAGCAGTACTTC. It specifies CASTQGGYEQYF. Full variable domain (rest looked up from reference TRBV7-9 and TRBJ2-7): DTGVSQNPRHKITKRGQNVTFRCDPISEHNRLYWYRQTLGQGPEFLTYFQNEAQLEKSRLLSDRFSAERPKGSFSTLEIQRTEQGDSAMYLCASTQGGYEQYFGPGTRLTVT.

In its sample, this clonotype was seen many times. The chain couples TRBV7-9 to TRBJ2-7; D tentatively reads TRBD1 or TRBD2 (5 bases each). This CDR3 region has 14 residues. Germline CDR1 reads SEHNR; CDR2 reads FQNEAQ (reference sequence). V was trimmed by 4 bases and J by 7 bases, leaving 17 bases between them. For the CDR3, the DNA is TGTGCCAGCAGCTCACAAGGGACCATTCGGGAGCAGTACTTC. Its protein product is CASSSQGTIREQYF. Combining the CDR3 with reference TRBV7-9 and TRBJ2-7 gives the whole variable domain DTGVSQNPRHKITKRGQNVTFRCDPISEHNRLYWYRQTLGQGPEFLTYFQNEAQLEKSRLLSDRFSAERPKGSFSTLEIQRTEQGDSAMYLCASSSQGTIREQYFGPGTRLTVT.

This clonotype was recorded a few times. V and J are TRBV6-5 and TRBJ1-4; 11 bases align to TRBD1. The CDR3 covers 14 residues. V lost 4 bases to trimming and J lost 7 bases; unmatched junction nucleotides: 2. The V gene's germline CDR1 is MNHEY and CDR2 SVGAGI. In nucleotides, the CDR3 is TGTGCCAGCAGTTTGGACAGGGGGCTTGAAAAACTGTTTTTT. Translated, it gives CASSLDRGLEKLFF.

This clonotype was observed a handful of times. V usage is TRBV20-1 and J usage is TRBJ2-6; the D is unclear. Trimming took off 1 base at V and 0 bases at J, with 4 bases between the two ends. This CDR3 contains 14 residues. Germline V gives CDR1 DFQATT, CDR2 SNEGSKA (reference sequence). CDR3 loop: CSARGPSGANVLTF. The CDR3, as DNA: TGCAGTGCTAGAGGCCCCTCTGGGGCCAACGTCCTGACTTTC.

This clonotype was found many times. CDR3 loop: CASSLSRLDTQYF. In DNA form, the CDR3 reads TGTGCCAGCAGCTTATCTAGATTAGATACGCAGTATTTT. The rearrangement links TRBV7-2 to TRBJ2-3, with D hard to call. The germline V gene has CDR1 SGHTA and CDR2 FQGNSA. The CDR3 loop spans 13 amino acids. Trimming removed 2 bases at V and 5 bases at J, with 8 bases between. Drawing the rest from reference TRBV7-2 and TRBJ2-3, the complete variable domain is GAGVSQSPSNKVTEKGKDVELRCDPISGHTALYWYRQSLGQGLEFLIYFQGNSAPDKSGLPSDRFSAERTGGSVSTLTIQRTQQEDSAVYLCASSLSRLDTQYFGPGTRLTVL.

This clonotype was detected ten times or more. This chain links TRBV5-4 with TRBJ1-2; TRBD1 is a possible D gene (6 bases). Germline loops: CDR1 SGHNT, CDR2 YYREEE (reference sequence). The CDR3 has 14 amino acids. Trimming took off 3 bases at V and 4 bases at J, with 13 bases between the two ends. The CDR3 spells CASSSQGTSYGYTF. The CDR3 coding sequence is TGTGCCAGCAGCTCCCAGGGGACCTCCTATGGCTACACCTTC. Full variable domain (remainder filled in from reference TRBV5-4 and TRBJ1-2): ETGVTQSPTHLIKTRGQQVTLRCSSQSGHNTVSWYQQALGQGPQFIFQYYREEENGRGNFPPRFSGLQFPNYSSELNVNALELDDSALYLCASSSQGTSYGYTFGSGTRLTVV.

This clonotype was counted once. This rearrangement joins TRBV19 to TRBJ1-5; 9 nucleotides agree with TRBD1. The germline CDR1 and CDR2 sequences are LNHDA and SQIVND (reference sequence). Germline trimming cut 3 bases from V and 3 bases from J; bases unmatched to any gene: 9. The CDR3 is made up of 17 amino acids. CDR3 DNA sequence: TGTGCCAGTAGTATTGAGTATTGGACAGGGGCCAATCAGCCCCAGCATTTT. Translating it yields CASSIEYWTGANQPQHF.

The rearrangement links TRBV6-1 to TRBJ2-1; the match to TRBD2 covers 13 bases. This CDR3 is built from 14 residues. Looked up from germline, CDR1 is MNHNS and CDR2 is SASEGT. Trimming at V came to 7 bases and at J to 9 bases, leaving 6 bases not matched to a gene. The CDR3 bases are TGTGCCAGCACAACTAGCGGGGGGGTGGGTGAGCAGTTCTTC. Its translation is CASTTSGGVGEQFF.

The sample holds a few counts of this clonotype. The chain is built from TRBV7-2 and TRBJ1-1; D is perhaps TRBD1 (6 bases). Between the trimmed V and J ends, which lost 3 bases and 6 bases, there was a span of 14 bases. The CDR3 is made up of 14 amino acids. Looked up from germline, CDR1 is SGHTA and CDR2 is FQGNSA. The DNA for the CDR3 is TGTGCCAGCAGCTTCGACCAGGGGAGGGCTGAAGCTTTCTTT. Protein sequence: CASSFDQGRAEAFF.

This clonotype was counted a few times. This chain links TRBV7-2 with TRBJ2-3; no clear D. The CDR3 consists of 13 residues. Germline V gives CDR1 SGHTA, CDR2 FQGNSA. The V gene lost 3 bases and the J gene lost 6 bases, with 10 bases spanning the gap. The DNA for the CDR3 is TGTGCCAGCAGCTTTTTACCGGCGGATACGCAGTATTTT. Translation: CASSFLPADTQYF.

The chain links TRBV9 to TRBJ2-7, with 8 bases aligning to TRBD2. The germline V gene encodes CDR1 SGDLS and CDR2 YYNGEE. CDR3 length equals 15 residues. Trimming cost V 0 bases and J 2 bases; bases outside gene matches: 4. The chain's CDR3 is CASSVAVAGPYEQYF. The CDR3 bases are TGTGCCAGCAGCGTAGCGGTAGCGGGACCCTACGAGCAGTACTTC. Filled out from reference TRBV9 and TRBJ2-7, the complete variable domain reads DSGVTQTPKHLITATGQRVTLRCSPRSGDLSVYWYQQSLDQGLQFLIQYYNGEERAKGNILERFSAQQFPDLHSELNLSSLELGDSALYFCASSVAVAGPYEQYFGPGTRLTVT.

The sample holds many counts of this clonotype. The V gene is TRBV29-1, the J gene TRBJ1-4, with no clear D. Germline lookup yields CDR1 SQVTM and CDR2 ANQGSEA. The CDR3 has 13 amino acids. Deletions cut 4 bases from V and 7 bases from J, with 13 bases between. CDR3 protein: CSVGGGKSEKLFF. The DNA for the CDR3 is TGCAGCGTTGGCGGAGGGAAGAGTGAAAAACTGTTTTTT.

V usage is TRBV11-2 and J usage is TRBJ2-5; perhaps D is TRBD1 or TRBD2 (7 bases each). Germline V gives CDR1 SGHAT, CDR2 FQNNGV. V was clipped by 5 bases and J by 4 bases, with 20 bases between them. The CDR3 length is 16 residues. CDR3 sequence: CASSPYGQGEGETQYF. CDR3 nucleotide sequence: TGTGCCAGCAGCCCTTACGGGCAGGGGGAGGGAGAGACCCAGTACTTC.

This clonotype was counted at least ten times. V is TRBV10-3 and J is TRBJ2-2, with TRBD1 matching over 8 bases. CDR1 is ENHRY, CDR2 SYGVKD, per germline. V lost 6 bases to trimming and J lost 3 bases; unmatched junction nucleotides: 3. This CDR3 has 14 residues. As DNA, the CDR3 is TGTGCCATCAGGGACAGGGAGGACACCGGGGAGCTGTTTTTT. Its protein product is CAIRDREDTGELFF.

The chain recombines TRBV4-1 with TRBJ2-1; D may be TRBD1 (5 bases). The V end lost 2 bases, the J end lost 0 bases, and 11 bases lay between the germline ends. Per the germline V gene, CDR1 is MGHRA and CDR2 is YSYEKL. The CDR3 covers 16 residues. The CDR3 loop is CASSQLDIISYNEQFF. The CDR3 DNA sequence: TGCGCCAGCAGCCAACTGGACATAATCTCCTACAATGAGCAGTTCTTC.

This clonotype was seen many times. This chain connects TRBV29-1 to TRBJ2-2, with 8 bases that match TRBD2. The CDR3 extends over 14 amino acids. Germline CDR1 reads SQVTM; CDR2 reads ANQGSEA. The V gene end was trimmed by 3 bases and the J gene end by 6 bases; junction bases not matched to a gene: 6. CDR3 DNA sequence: TGCAGCGTTGATTGGGGACTAGTCCCCGGGGAGCTGTTTTTT. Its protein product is CSVDWGLVPGELFF.

The CDR3 DNA is TGCGCCAGCAGTGCTCTGTTAGCGGGAGTGAATGAGCAGTTCTTC. It translates to CASSALLAGVNEQFF. The rearrangement joins TRBV10-1 to TRBJ2-1; TRBD2 matches 9 bases. The CDR3 length is 15 residues. Germline lookup yields CDR1 WNHNN and CDR2 SYGVQD (reference sequence). The junction had 8 bases not matched to a gene; V was cut back by 4 bases and J by 7 bases.

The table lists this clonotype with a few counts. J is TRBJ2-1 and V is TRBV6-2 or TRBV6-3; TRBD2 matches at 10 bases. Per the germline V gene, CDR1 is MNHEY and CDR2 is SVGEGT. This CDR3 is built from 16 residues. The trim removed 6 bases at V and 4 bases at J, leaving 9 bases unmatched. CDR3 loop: CASRGASGSRYNEQFF. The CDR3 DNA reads TGTGCCAGCAGGGGGGCTAGCGGGAGTAGGTACAATGAGCAGTTCTTC.

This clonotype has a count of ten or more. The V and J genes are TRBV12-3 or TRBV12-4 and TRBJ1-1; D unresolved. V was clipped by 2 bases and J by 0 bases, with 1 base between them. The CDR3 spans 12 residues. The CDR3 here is CASSLMNTEAFF. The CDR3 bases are TGTGCCAGCAGTTTAATGAACACTGAAGCTTTCTTT.

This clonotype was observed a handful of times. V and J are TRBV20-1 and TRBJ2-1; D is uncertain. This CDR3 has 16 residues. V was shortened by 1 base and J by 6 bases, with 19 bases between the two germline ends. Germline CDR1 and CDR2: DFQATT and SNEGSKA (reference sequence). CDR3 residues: CSARGPNSHSGNEQFF. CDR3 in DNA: TGCAGTGCTAGAGGGCCCAACAGCCACTCCGGCAATGAGCAGTTCTTC.